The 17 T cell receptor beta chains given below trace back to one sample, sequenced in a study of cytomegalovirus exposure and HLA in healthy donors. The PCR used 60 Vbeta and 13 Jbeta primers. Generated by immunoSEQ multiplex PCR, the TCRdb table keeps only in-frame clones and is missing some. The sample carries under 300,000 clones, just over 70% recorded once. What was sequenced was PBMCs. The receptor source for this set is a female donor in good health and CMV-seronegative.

The CDR3 here is CASSLATGEAYGYTF. In nucleotides, the CDR3 is TGCGCCAGCAGCTTGGCGACAGGGGAGGCCTATGGCTACACCTTC. The genes are TRBV5-1 and TRBJ1-2; 8 bases are a match to TRBD1. The J segment lost 4 bases and the V segment lost 0 bases, leaving 5 bases of the junction unmatched. CDR3 length: 15 amino acids. Per the germline V gene, CDR1 is SGHRS and CDR2 is YFSETQ.

This CDR3 is CASSLVLAGGDEQYF. CDR3 nucleotide sequence: TGTGCCAGCAGCTTAGTGCTAGCGGGGGGCGACGAGCAGTACTTC. V and J are TRBV7-9 and TRBJ2-7; 11 nucleotides line up with TRBD2. Germline values: CDR1 SEHNR, CDR2 FQNEAQ (reference sequence). This CDR3 contains 15 residues. Unmatched junction bases numbered 4, after V lost 1 base and J lost 5 bases. Full variable domain (missing parts from reference TRBV7-9 and TRBJ2-7): DTGVSQNPRHKITKRGQNVTFRCDPISEHNRLYWYRQTLGQGPEFLTYFQNEAQLEKSRLLSDRFSAERPKGSFSTLEIQRTEQGDSAMYLCASSLVLAGGDEQYFGPGTRLTVT.

DNA of the CDR3: TGTGCCAGCAGCCAAGTTGGCACTAATCACTTCTCCTACAATGAGCAGTTCTTC. This encodes CASSQVGTNHFSYNEQFF. The chain combines TRBV4-2 with TRBJ2-1; D gene uncertain. This CDR3 contains 18 residues. The germline V and J ends were trimmed by 1 base and 0 bases, with 16 bases remaining between them. Germline CDR1 reads LGHNA; CDR2 reads YNFKEQ.

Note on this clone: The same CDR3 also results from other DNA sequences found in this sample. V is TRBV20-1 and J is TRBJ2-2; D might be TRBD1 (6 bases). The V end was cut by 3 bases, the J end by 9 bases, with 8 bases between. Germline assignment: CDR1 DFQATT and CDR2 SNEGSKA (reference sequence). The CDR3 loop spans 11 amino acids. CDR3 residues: CSASRDRELFF. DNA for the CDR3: TGCAGTGCTAGCAGGGACAGGGAGCTGTTTTTT.

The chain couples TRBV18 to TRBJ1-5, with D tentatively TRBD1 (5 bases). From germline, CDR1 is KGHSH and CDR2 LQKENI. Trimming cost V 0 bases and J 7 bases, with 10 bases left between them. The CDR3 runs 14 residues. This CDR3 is CASSPPETGQPQHF. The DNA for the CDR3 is TGTGCCAGCTCACCACCGGAAACAGGCCAGCCCCAGCATTTT.

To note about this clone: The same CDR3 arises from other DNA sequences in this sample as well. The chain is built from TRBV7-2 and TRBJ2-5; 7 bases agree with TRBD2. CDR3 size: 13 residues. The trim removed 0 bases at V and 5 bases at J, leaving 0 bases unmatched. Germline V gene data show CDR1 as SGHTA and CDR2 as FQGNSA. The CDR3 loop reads CASSLAGGETQYF. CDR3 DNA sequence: TGTGCCAGCAGCTTAGCGGGGGGGGAGACCCAGTACTTC.

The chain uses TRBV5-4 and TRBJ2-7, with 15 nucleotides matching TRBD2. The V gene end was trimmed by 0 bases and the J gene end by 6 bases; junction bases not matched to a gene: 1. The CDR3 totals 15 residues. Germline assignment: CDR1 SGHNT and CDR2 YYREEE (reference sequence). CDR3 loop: CASSLGGLAGGEQYF. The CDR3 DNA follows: TGTGCCAGCAGCTTGGGGGGACTAGCGGGAGGCGAGCAGTACTTC. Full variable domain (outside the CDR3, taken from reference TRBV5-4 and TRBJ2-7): ETGVTQSPTHLIKTRGQQVTLRCSSQSGHNTVSWYQQALGQGPQFIFQYYREEENGRGNFPPRFSGLQFPNYSSELNVNALELDDSALYLCASSLGGLAGGEQYFGPGTRLTVT.

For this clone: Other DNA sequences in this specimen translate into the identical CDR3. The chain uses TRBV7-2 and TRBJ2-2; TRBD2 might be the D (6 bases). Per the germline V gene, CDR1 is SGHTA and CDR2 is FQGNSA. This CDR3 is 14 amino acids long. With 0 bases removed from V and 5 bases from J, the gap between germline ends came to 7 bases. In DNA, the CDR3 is TGTGCCAGCAGCTTAGCGGGGGGTACCGGGGAGCTGTTTTTT. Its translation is CASSLAGGTGELFF.

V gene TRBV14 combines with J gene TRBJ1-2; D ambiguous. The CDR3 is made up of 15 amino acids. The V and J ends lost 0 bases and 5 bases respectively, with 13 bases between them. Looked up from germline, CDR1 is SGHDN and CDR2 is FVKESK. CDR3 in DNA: TGTGCCAGCAGCCAAGAAACTCCAAGAATATATGGCTACACCTTC. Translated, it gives CASSQETPRIYGYTF.

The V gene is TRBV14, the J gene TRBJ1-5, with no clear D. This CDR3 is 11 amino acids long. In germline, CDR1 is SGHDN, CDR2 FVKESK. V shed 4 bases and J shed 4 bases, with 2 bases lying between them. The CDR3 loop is CASSPNQPQHF. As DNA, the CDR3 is TGTGCCAGCAGCCCAAATCAGCCCCAGCATTTT. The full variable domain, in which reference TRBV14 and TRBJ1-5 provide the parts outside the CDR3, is EAGVTQFPSHSVIEKGQTVTLRCDPISGHDNLYWYRRVMGKEIKFLLHFVKESKQDESGMPNNRFLAERTGGTYSTLKVQPAELEDSGVYFCASSPNQPQHFGDGTRLSIL.

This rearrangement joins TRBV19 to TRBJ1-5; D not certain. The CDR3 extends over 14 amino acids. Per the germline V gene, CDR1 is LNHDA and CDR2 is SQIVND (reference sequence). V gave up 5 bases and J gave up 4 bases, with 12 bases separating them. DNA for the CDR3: TGTGCCAGTAGTCTTACAGAGATTAATCAGCCCCAGCATTTT. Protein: CASSLTEINQPQHF.

CDR3 loop: CASSPGGQGRNTEAFF. The CDR3 nucleotides are TGCGCCAGCAGCCCGGGAGGACAGGGAAGGAACACTGAAGCTTTCTTT. The genes are TRBV5-1 and TRBJ1-1, with 8 bases that match TRBD1. The length of the CDR3 is 16 residues. V lost 4 bases and J lost 1; bases outside the gene matches: 9. From germline, CDR1 is SGHRS and CDR2 YFSETQ.

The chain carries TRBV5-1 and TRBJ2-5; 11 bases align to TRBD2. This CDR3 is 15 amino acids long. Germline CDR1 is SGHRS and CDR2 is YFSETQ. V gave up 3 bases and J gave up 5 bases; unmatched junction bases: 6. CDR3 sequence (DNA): TGCGCCAGCAGCTCCTCTAGCGGGAGGACGGAGACCCAGTACTTC. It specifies CASSSSSGRTETQYF.

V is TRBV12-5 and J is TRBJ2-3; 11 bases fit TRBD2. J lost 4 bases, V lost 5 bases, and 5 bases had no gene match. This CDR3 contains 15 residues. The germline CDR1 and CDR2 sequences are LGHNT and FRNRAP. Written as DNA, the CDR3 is TGTGCTAGTGGTGTAGCGGGAGGGCCAGCAGATACGCAGTATTTT. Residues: CASGVAGGPADTQYF.

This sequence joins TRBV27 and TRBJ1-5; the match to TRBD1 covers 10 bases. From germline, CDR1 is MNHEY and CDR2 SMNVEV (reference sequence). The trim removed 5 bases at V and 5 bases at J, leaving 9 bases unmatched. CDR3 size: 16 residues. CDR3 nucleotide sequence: TGTGCCAGCAGTCTCACCCGGGACAGGGGAGATCAGCCCCAGCATTTT. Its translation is CASSLTRDRGDQPQHF.

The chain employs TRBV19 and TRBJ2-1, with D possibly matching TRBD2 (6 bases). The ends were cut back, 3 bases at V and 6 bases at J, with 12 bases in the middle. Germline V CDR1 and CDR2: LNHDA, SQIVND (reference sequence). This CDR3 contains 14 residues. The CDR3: CASSISGGVNEQFF. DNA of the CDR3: TGTGCCAGTAGTATCTCTGGCGGGGTCAATGAGCAGTTCTTC.

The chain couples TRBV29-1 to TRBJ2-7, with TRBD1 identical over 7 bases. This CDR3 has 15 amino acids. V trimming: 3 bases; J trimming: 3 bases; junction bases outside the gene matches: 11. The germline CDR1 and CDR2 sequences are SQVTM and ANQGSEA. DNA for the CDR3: TGCAGCGTTGAGTTTAGGTTGGCAGGGGGCTACGAGCAGTACTTC. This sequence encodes CSVEFRLAGGYEQYF.